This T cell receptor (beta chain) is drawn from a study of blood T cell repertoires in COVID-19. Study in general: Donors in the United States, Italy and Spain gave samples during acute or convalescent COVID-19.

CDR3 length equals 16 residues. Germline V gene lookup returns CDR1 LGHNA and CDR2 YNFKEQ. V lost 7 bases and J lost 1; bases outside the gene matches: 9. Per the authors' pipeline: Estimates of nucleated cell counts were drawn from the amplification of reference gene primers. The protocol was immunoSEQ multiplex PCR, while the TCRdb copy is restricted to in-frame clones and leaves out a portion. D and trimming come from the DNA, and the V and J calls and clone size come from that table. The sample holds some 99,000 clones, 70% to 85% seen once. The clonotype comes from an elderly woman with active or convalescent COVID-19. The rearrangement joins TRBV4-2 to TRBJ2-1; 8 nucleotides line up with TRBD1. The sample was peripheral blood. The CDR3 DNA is TGTGCCAGCAAACCTGGACAGGGCGGGTCCTACAATGAGCAGTTCTTC. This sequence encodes CASKPGQGGSYNEQFF.